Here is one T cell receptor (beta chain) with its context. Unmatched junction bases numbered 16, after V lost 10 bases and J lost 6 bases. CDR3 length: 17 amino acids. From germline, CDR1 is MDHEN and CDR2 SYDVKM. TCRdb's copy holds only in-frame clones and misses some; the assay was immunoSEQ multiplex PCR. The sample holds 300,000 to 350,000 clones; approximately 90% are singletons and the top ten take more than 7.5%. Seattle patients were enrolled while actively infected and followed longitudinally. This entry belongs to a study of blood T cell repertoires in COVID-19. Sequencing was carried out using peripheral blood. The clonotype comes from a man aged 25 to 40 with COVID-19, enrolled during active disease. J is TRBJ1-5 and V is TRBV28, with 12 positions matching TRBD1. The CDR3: CATKPGTGGAWGQPQHF. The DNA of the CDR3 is TGTGCCACCAAACCCGGGACAGGGGGCGCGTGGGGTCAGCCCCAGCATTTT.